This T cell receptor beta chain is from a study of regulatory T cells in long-lasting Graves disease. Arm-PCR of CDR3 regions with iRepertoire HTBI primers generated TCR beta libraries. TCRdb used MiXCR to reprocess the multiplex PCR reads, holding one entry per CDR3 protein. The data hold some 450,000 distinct CDR3 sequences, with about 25% observed a single time. Notes on the study in general: Gene preferences differed: TRBV28, TRBJ1-2, TRBJ2-5 in persistent cases. Patients with persistent Graves' had lower TCR diversity than newly diagnosed patients. Sharing of public clonotypes was greater in persistent patients (approximately 2,700) than in new patients (around 1,000).

The time point was: persistent/refractory GD, antithyroid drugs over 5 years with positive TRAb. The TCR library was made from RNA extracted from PBMCs. All patients originated from an endocrinology department located in Xi'an, China. With regard to this clonotype: The antigen is undetermined.

With V trimmed by 0 bases and J by 6 bases, 8 bases remained unmatched. Germline CDR1 reads SGHVS; CDR2 reads FQNEAQ. This CDR3 has 16 amino acids. The rearrangement joins TRBV7-8 to TRBJ2-7; 10 nucleotides align to TRBD1. The sample here was peripheral blood mononuclear cells (PBMCs), taken when the disease was refractory, from a patient treated with antithyroid drugs. This TCR came from a female donor with Graves disease. DNA of the CDR3: TGTGCCAGCAGCTTAGCTAATCTGGGACAGGGGAGCGAGCAGTACTTC. Its translation: CASSLANLGQGSEQYF.